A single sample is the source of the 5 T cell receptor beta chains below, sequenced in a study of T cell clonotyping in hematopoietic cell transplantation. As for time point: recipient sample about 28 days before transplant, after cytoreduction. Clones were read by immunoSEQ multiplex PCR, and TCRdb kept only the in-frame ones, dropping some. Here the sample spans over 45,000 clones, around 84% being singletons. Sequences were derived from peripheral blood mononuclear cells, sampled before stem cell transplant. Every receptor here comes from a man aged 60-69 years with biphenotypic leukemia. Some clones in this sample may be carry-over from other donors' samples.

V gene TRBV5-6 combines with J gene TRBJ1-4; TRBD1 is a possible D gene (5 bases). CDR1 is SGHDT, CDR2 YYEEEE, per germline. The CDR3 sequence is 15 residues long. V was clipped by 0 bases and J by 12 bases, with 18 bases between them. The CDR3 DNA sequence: TGTGCCAGCAGCTTGGTTGGGCAGGGAGGCAGTGAACTGTTTTTT. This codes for CASSLVGQGGSELFF.

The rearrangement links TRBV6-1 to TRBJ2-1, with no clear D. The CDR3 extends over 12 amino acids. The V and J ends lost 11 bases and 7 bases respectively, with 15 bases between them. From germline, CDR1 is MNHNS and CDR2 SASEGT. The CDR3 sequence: CAGETFWNEQFF. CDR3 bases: TGTGCCGGTGAGACCTTCTGGAATGAGCAGTTCTTC.

DNA of the CDR3: TGTGCCAGCAGCCAAGACCGGGATGAGCAGTTCTTC. This encodes CASSQDRDEQFF. This chain connects TRBV4-2 to TRBJ2-1; D is unclear. CDR3 length: 12 amino acids. Germline-derived CDR1 and CDR2 are LGHNA and YNFKEQ. The germline V and J ends were trimmed by 0 bases and 8 bases, with 5 bases remaining between them.

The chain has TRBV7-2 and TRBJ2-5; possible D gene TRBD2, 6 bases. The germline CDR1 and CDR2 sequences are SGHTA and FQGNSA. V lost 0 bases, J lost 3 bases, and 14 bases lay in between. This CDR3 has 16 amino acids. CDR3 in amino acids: CASSLAPVQREETQYF. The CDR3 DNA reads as TGTGCCAGCAGCTTAGCGCCCGTCCAGCGGGAAGAGACCCAGTACTTC.

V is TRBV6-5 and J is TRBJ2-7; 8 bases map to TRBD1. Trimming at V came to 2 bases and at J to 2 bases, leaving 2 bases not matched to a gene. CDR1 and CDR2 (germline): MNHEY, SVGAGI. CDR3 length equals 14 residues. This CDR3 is CASSYGTGTYEQYF. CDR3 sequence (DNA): TGTGCCAGCAGTTACGGGACAGGAACCTACGAGCAGTACTTC.